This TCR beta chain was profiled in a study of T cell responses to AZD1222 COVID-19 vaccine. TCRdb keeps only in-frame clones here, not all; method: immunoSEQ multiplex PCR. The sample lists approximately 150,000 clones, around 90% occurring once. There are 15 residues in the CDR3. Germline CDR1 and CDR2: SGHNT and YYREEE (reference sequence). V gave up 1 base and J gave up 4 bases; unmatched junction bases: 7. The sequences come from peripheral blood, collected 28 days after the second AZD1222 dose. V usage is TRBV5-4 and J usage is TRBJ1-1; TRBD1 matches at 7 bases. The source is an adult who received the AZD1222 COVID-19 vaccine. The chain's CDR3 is CASSLSRTGSTEAFF. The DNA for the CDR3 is TGTGCCAGCAGCTTGTCTAGGACAGGAAGCACTGAAGCTTTCTTT.